Following are 10 T cell receptor beta chains from one sample sequenced in a study of monozygotic twins with inflammatory bowel disease. Reanalyzing the 5' RACE reads, TCRdb keeps one entry per CDR3 protein, without DNA. The repertoire table contains 160,000 or so distinct CDR3 sequences. Sequences were obtained from blood. The receptors originated from a human donor with ulcerative colitis or Crohn's disease, or a healthy co-twin of an affected twin (not recorded which).

The rearrangement links TRBV4-1 to TRBJ1-2. This CDR3 contains 16 residues. The V gene's germline CDR1 is MGHRA and CDR2 YSYEKL. The CDR3 here is CASSQDLAATNYGYTF.

The chain is built from TRBV18 and TRBJ1-5; the TRBD1 assignment by TCRdb is unverifiable without DNA. This CDR3 comprises 16 residues. CDR1 and CDR2 from the germline V gene are KGHSH and LQKENI. The CDR3 loop reads CASSPMGQGHNQPQHF.

J is TRBJ2-5 and V is TRBV6-5; TCRdb selects TRBD2, and the lack of DNA leaves this call unchecked. The germline V gene encodes CDR1 MNHEY and CDR2 SVGAGI. The CDR3 has 19 residues. Here the CDR3 reads CASSYFKGLGPDYKETQYF.

The rearrangement uses TRBV2 and TRBJ2-1; TCRdb calls TRBD1, which cannot be checked without DNA. Germline V gene lookup returns CDR1 SNHLY and CDR2 FYNNEI. The CDR3 has 15 residues. This chain's CDR3 is CASSPQGSSYNEQFF.

The genes are TRBV27 and TRBJ2-7. Germline assignment: CDR1 MNHEY and CDR2 SMNVEV (reference sequence). The CDR3 is made up of 11 amino acids. This CDR3 reads CATPPEYEQYF.

CDR3 sequence: CASSLPKHGVGYTF. V is TRBV12-3 or TRBV12-4 and J is TRBJ1-2. This CDR3 is 14 amino acids long.

The chain employs TRBV4-1 and TRBJ2-2; TCRdb picks TRBD2, but there is no DNA to check that call. Germline assignment: CDR1 MGHRA and CDR2 YSYEKL. The CDR3 length is 18 residues. CDR3 sequence reads: CASSRGLAGDRGYGELFF.

The chain employs TRBV7-2 and TRBJ2-7; TCRdb picks TRBD1, but there is no DNA to check that call. CDR1 SGHTA and CDR2 FQGNSA come from the germline V gene. The CDR3 runs 15 residues. CDR3: CASSSHPGLGYEQYF.

The V call is TRBV28, the J call TRBJ2-7; as DNA is missing, the TRBD1 call by TCRdb cannot be tested. The V gene's germline CDR1 is MDHEN and CDR2 SYDVKM. The CDR3 is made up of 21 amino acids. The CDR3 reads CASSSLQGAGSNFIKRYEQYF.

The gene calls are TRBV12-3 or TRBV12-4 and TRBJ2-7; checking the TCRdb D call of TRBD2 is not possible without DNA. This CDR3 is built from 16 residues. CDR3 residues: CASSLGSRLPRYEQYF.